The 29 T cell receptor beta chains given below trace back to one sample, sequenced in a study of cytomegalovirus exposure and HLA in healthy donors. The PCR ran on 60 Vbeta and 13 Jbeta primers. Profiled with immunoSEQ multiplex PCR; TCRdb holds only in-frame clones, not every one. The sample comprises over 120,000 clones, roughly four fifths of which are singletons, and over 6% rests with the top ten. Sequenced input: PBMCs. The receptors were gathered from a man aged 25 to 45 in good health and CMV-seronegative.

The chain employs TRBV5-6 and TRBJ2-3; possibly TRBD1 for D (6 bases). CDR3 length equals 14 residues. The V gene lost 1 base and the J gene lost 4 bases, with 10 bases spanning the gap. Germline V gene data show CDR1 as SGHDT and CDR2 as YYEEEE. The chain's CDR3 is CASSLTGQSDTQYF. The DNA for the CDR3 is TGTGCCAGCAGCTTGACAGGGCAGTCAGATACGCAGTATTTT.

The chain combines TRBV19 with TRBJ2-3; 13 bases match TRBD2. CDR3 length: 18 amino acids. Germline CDR1 is LNHDA and CDR2 is SQIVND (reference sequence). Germline trimming cut 4 bases from V and 2 bases from J; bases unmatched to any gene: 9. The CDR3 reads CASSTAPGLAGDTDTQYF. Here the CDR3 DNA reads TGTGCCAGTAGTACAGCACCTGGACTAGCGGGGGACACAGATACGCAGTATTTT.

The genes are TRBV5-1 and TRBJ2-7; 7 nucleotides match TRBD1. The germline V gene encodes CDR1 SGHRS and CDR2 YFSETQ. V dropped 0 bases and J dropped 2; count of bases not matched to a gene: 2. CDR3 length: 14 residues. CDR3 residues: CASSLGTGTYEQYF. The CDR3 bases are TGCGCCAGCAGCTTGGGGACAGGAACCTACGAGCAGTACTTC.

This chain connects TRBV7-8 to TRBJ2-1; 7 positions match TRBD1. Germline trimming cut 0 bases from V and 6 bases from J; bases unmatched to any gene: 5. Germline V lookup: CDR1 SGHVS, CDR2 FQNEAQ. The CDR3 spans 15 residues. The CDR3 region has the DNA TGTGCCAGCAGCTTAGCGATGGGACAGATCAATGAGCAGTTCTTC. This encodes CASSLAMGQINEQFF.

The chain has TRBV5-1 and TRBJ2-2, with a weak D call TRBD2 (6 bases). This CDR3 is built from 16 residues. Trimming pared 4 bases from V and 2 bases from J, leaving 15 bases between. Germline loops: CDR1 SGHRS, CDR2 YFSETQ. The CDR3 here is CASSRSPGTNTGELFF. The CDR3 coding sequence is TGCGCCAGCAGCCGGAGCCCCGGGACTAACACCGGGGAGCTGTTTTTT.

The chain has TRBV20-1 and TRBJ2-2; D gene unclear. V shed 3 bases and J shed 7 bases, with 6 bases lying between them. CDR3 length: 11 amino acids. Germline CDR1 DFQATT, CDR2 SNEGSKA (reference sequence). CDR3 in DNA: TGCAGTGCTAGGGCCTTCGGGGAGCTGTTTTTT. It specifies CSARAFGELFF.

The V and J genes are TRBV7-2 and TRBJ2-5; 10 positions agree with TRBD1. Looked up from germline, CDR1 is SGHTA and CDR2 is FQGNSA. The CDR3 totals 13 residues. Trimming took 5 bases from V and 4 from J; bases not matched to a gene: 1. The CDR3 DNA sequence: TGTGCCAGCAGCAGGGACAGGGGAGAGACCCAGTACTTC. Protein sequence: CASSRDRGETQYF. The full variable domain, rest sourced from reference TRBV7-2 and TRBJ2-5, is GAGVSQSPSNKVTEKGKDVELRCDPISGHTALYWYRQSLGQGLEFLIYFQGNSAPDKSGLPSDRFSAERTGGSVSTLTIQRTQQEDSAVYLCASSRDRGETQYFGPGTRLLVL.

This sequence joins TRBV28 and TRBJ1-3, with D hard to call. This CDR3 is 14 amino acids long. V gave up 2 bases and J gave up 0 bases, with 5 bases separating them. Germline CDR1 MDHEN, CDR2 SYDVKM. DNA of the CDR3: TGTGCCAGCAGTTTACGAGGCTCTGGAAACACCATATATTTT. Translation: CASSLRGSGNTIYF.

This chain uses TRBV2 with TRBJ2-3, with TRBD1 as a possible D gene (5 bases). Trimming removed 5 bases at V and 5 bases at J, with 11 bases between. Germline-derived CDR1 and CDR2 are SNHLY and FYNNEI. This CDR3 spans 13 amino acids. CDR3 in DNA: TGTGCCAGCAGTCCTACCCAGGGAGATACGCAGTATTTT. Translating it yields CASSPTQGDTQYF.

This chain uses TRBV9 with TRBJ2-3; 7 nucleotides match TRBD1. CDR3 length: 16 amino acids. CDR1 and CDR2 from the germline V gene are SGDLS and YYNGEE. The trim removed 0 bases at V and 0 bases at J, leaving 4 bases unmatched. CDR3 sequence reads: CASSVEGTVSTDTQYF. CDR3 sequence (DNA): TGTGCCAGCAGCGTAGAGGGGACAGTTAGCACAGATACGCAGTATTTT.

The CDR3 DNA is TGTGCCAGCAGCCCGGGACAGCTTAATGAAAAACTGTTTTTT. Its protein product is CASSPGQLNEKLFF. V and J are TRBV5-4 and TRBJ1-4; TRBD1 agrees at 7 bases. CDR3 size: 14 residues. The ends lost 4 bases at V and 4 bases at J; junction bases unmatched: 4. Per germline, CDR1 SGHNT and CDR2 YYREEE (reference sequence). The full variable domain, in which reference TRBV5-4 and TRBJ1-4 provide the parts outside the CDR3, is ETGVTQSPTHLIKTRGQQVTLRCSSQSGHNTVSWYQQALGQGPQFIFQYYREEENGRGNFPPRFSGLQFPNYSSELNVNALELDDSALYLCASSPGQLNEKLFFGSGTQLSVL.

The chain couples TRBV7-3 to TRBJ1-6, with D maybe TRBD1 (5 bases). Germline V lookup: CDR1 SGHTA, CDR2 FQGTGA. The CDR3 runs 18 residues. The V end lost 0 bases, the J end lost 7 bases, and 19 bases lay between the germline ends. This CDR3 is CASSLTSVYDSSNSPLHF. The CDR3 bases are TGTGCCAGCAGCTTAACCTCTGTTTATGACAGTTCGAATTCACCCCTCCACTTT. Full variable domain (rest looked up from reference TRBV7-3 and TRBJ1-6): GAGVSQTPSNKVTEKGKYVELRCDPISGHTALYWYRQSLGQGPEFLIYFQGTGAADDSGLPNDRFFAVRPEGSVSTLKIQRTERGDSAVYLCASSLTSVYDSSNSPLHFGNGTRLTVT.

The chain joins TRBV18 to TRBJ2-7; unclear D gene. With 3 bases removed from V and 0 bases from J, the gap between germline ends came to 6 bases. Germline lookup yields CDR1 KGHSH and CDR2 LQKENI. The CDR3 is 13 amino acids. CDR3 sequence reads: CASSPSSSYEQYF. In DNA form, the CDR3 reads TGTGCCAGCTCACCCTCCAGCTCCTACGAGCAGTACTTC.

In the case of this clone: This specimen includes other DNA sequences encoding the same CDR3. This sequence joins TRBV19 and TRBJ2-6; D possibly corresponds to TRBD2 (5 bases). Looked up from germline, CDR1 is LNHDA and CDR2 is SQIVND (reference sequence). V lost 3 bases and J 4 bases, leaving 10 bases between the germline ends. The CDR3 is made up of 15 amino acids. CDR3 sequence: CASSIPGSGANVLTF. The CDR3 region has the DNA TGTGCCAGTAGTATCCCGGGGTCCGGGGCCAACGTCCTGACTTTC.

J is TRBJ1-2 and V is TRBV5-6, with 7 bases matching TRBD1. This CDR3 spans 18 amino acids. Germline V gives CDR1 SGHDT, CDR2 YYEEEE. The junction had 16 bases not matched to a gene; V was cut back by 1 base and J by 4 bases. The CDR3 nucleotides read TGTGCCAGCAGCTTGTCGTGGCGGACAGAGGGGGCCACCTATGGCTACACCTTC. As protein: CASSLSWRTEGATYGYTF.

There are a few counts of this clone. The rearrangement joins TRBV5-4 to TRBJ2-1; 7 bases are a match to TRBD2. Unmatched junction bases numbered 8, after V lost 6 bases and J lost 2 bases. The CDR3 runs to 15 residues. Per germline, CDR1 SGHNT and CDR2 YYREEE (reference sequence). The CDR3 is CASTTSSGTYNEQFF. In DNA form, the CDR3 reads TGTGCCAGCACAACATCTAGCGGTACCTACAATGAGCAGTTCTTC.

The rearrangement uses TRBV5-5 and TRBJ2-2; D is uncertain. This CDR3 is 15 amino acids long. V was trimmed by 1 base and J by 1 base, leaving 8 bases between them. The germline CDR1 and CDR2 sequences are SGHKS and YYEKEE (reference sequence). CDR3 in amino acids: CASSLLSVNTGELFF. DNA for the CDR3: TGTGCCAGCAGCTTGTTATCGGTGAACACCGGGGAGCTGTTTTTT. Based on the CDR3 plus reference TRBV5-5 and TRBJ2-2, the full variable domain is DAGVTQSPTHLIKTRGQQVTLRCSPISGHKSVSWYQQVLGQGPQFIFQYYEKEERGRGNFPDRFSARQFPNYSSELNVNALLLGDSALYLCASSLLSVNTGELFFGEGSRLTVL.

The chain carries TRBV6-1 and TRBJ1-1; D is perhaps TRBD1 (5 bases). Germline loops: CDR1 MNHNS, CDR2 SASEGT. V lost 10 bases, J lost 0 bases, and 18 bases lay in between. This CDR3 contains 15 residues. The CDR3 reads CATNPTGLLNTEAFF. The CDR3 DNA sequence: TGTGCCACTAATCCTACGGGACTCTTGAACACTGAAGCTTTCTTT.

The chain uses TRBV5-1 and TRBJ1-6; D unclear. The germline V gene encodes CDR1 SGHRS and CDR2 YFSETQ. With 4 bases removed from V and 8 bases from J, the gap between germline ends came to 10 bases. The CDR3 sequence is 13 residues long. The CDR3: CASSVTRDSPLHF. The CDR3 DNA reads TGCGCCAGCAGCGTCACACGGGATTCACCCCTCCACTTT.

V gene TRBV11-1 combines with J gene TRBJ1-1; D may be TRBD1 (5 bases). The V and J ends lost 1 base and 2 bases respectively, with 14 bases between them. The CDR3 is 16 amino acids. Germline CDR1 SGHAT, CDR2 FQDESV (reference sequence). The CDR3 DNA follows: TGTGCCAGCAGCTTAGGGGGACTTAGCCTCAACACTGAAGCTTTCTTT. Translated, it gives CASSLGGLSLNTEAFF.

The chain links TRBV11-2 to TRBJ2-1, with a possible D match to TRBD2 (6 bases). Looked up from germline, CDR1 is SGHAT and CDR2 is FQNNGV. There are 15 residues in the CDR3. The V end was cut by 0 bases, the J end by 3 bases, with 9 bases between. CDR3 in amino acids: CASSLDGGFYNEQFF. CDR3 coding DNA: TGTGCCAGCAGCTTAGACGGGGGATTCTACAATGAGCAGTTCTTC.

This chain connects TRBV28 to TRBJ1-1, with D tentatively TRBD1 (5 bases). Trimming cost V 2 bases and J 6 bases, with 19 bases left between them. The germline V gene has CDR1 MDHEN and CDR2 SYDVKM. There are 16 residues in the CDR3. The CDR3 nucleotides read TGTGCCAGCAGTTTAAGGCAGGGAAGAGGTAGCTCTGAAGCTTTCTTT. Translation gives CASSLRQGRGSSEAFF.

The V and J genes are TRBV19 and TRBJ1-1; D not certain. Germline CDR1 reads LNHDA; CDR2 reads SQIVND (reference sequence). The V end was cut by 6 bases, the J end by 0 bases, with 8 bases between. The CDR3 covers 13 residues. CDR3 DNA: TGTGCCAGTAGGGGCAGCATGAACACTGAAGCTTTCTTT. This encodes CASRGSMNTEAFF.

On this clone: Within the sample, other DNA sequences also encode this same CDR3. This chain links TRBV18 with TRBJ1-5; 11 bases are a match to TRBD1. V shed 6 bases and J 4 bases; nucleotides not matched to a gene: 5. Germline lookup yields CDR1 KGHSH and CDR2 LQKENI. This CDR3 spans 15 amino acids. The chain's CDR3 is CASSPGTGGNQPQHF. The CDR3 DNA sequence: TGTGCCAGCTCCCCCGGGACAGGGGGGAATCAGCCCCAGCATTTT.

This clone was observed a handful of times. The CDR3 DNA reads TGTGCCAGCAGTTGGGACAGGGGGCGAAGAAATGAGCAGTTCTTC. Encoded protein: CASSWDRGRRNEQFF. V gene TRBV2 combines with J gene TRBJ2-1; 12 bases are a match to TRBD1. V trimming: 5 bases; J trimming: 7 bases; junction bases outside the gene matches: 6. CDR3 length: 15 amino acids. The germline V gene encodes CDR1 SNHLY and CDR2 FYNNEI.

This clone occurred once. This rearrangement joins TRBV28 to TRBJ2-3, with D possibly matching TRBD2 (5 bases). The CDR3 length is 15 residues. The germline gives CDR1 MDHEN, CDR2 SYDVKM. V was pared by 7 bases and J by 0 bases, with 14 bases between. The CDR3 sequence: CASTQPRGSTDTQYF. DNA for the CDR3: TGTGCCAGCACTCAGCCCCGGGGAAGCACAGATACGCAGTATTTT.

V gene TRBV10-2 combines with J gene TRBJ2-7; a weak D match, TRBD1 (6 bases). Germline V gives CDR1 WSHSY, CDR2 SAAADI. Trimming took off 7 bases at V and 7 bases at J, with 17 bases between the two ends. The CDR3 spans 13 residues. The CDR3 bases are TGCGCCAGCACGGGGAATATTGGACAGGAGCAGTACTTC. Translation gives CASTGNIGQEQYF.

This clone was seen once. Different DNA sequences within this sample yield the same CDR3. The CDR3 sequence: CASSATSGNNEQFF. The CDR3 bases are TGTGCCAGCAGCGCGACTAGCGGAAACAATGAGCAGTTCTTC. V is TRBV9 and J is TRBJ2-1; 9 positions match TRBD2. The J segment lost 5 bases and the V segment lost 3 bases, leaving 3 bases of the junction unmatched. This CDR3 contains 14 residues. The germline V gene has CDR1 SGDLS and CDR2 YYNGEE.

The chain links TRBV5-5 to TRBJ2-7, with TRBD1 matching 9 bases. The CDR3 is 13 residues long. From germline, CDR1 is SGHKS and CDR2 YYEKEE (reference sequence). V was pared by 4 bases and J by 5 bases, with 4 bases of the junction left unmatched. This CDR3 is CASSPRTGDEQYF. In DNA, the CDR3 is TGTGCCAGCAGCCCCAGGACAGGGGACGAGCAGTACTTC.